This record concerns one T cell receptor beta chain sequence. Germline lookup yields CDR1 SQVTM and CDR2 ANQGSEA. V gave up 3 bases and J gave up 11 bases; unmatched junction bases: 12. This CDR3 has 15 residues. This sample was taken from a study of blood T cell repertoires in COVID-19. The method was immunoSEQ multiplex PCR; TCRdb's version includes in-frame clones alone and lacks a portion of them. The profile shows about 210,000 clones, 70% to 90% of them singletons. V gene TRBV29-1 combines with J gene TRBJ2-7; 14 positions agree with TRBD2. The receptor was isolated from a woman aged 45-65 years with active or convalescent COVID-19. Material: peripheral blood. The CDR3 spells CSVDSPGLAGGLKYF. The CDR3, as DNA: TGCAGCGTTGACTCTCCCGGACTAGCGGGAGGATTGAAGTACTTC.